One sample yielded the 25 T cell receptor beta chains listed below, sequenced in a study of regulatory T cells in long-lasting Graves disease. Time point given: newly diagnosed GD, antithyroid drugs for less than 3 months. Following extraction of RNA from PBMCs, that RNA was used to make the TCR library. Construction of the TCR beta libraries employed iRepertoire HTBI primers in conjunction with Arm-PCR of CDR3 regions. Each CDR3 protein gets one entry after TCRdb re-called the multiplex PCR reads with MiXCR. The sample contains 350,000 to 450,000 distinct CDR3 sequences, about 15% of which appear only once. These data also featured in a second study, about T cells in Graves' hyperthyroidism and ophthalmopathy.

Sequenced here: peripheral blood mononuclear cells (PBMCs), sampled at new diagnosis, from a patient treated with antithyroid drugs. Receptors were obtained from a woman aged 25 to 45 with Graves disease.

There are a few counts of this clonotype. This sequence joins TRBV30 and TRBJ1-6; 7 bases match TRBD1. Per the germline V gene, CDR1 is GTSNPN and CDR2 is SVGIG (reference sequence). This CDR3 comprises 13 residues. CDR3 coding DNA: TGTGCTGCACAGGGGATATCTAATTCACCCCTCCACTTT. Amino acids: CAAQGISNSPLHF.

The chain employs TRBV5-1 and TRBJ2-7; weak D call: TRBD2 (7 bases). The CDR3 runs to 15 residues. The ends were cut back, 5 bases at V and 0 bases at J, with 15 bases in the middle. The V gene's germline CDR1 is SGHRS and CDR2 YFSETQ. CDR3 nucleotides: TGCGCCAGCAGTTCCGGGGGGCCCCTCTCCTACGAGCAGTACTTC. Translated: CASSSGGPLSYEQYF.

The table lists this clonotype with many counts. CDR3 protein: CAIQYGTEAFF. The CDR3 DNA reads TGTGCCATCCAATATGGCACTGAAGCTTTCTTT. This sequence joins TRBV6-1 and TRBJ1-1; D remains unclear. V dropped 10 bases and J dropped 4 bases, with 10 bases sitting between them. The CDR3 has 11 residues. Looked up from germline, CDR1 is MNHNS and CDR2 is SASEGT.

This clonotype has at least ten counts. J is TRBJ1-5 and V is TRBV20-1; D is possibly TRBD1 (5 bases). Germline loops: CDR1 DFQATT, CDR2 SNEGSKA (reference sequence). V shed 1 base and J shed 4 bases, with 8 bases lying between them. The CDR3 contains 13 residues. CDR3 DNA sequence: TGCAGTGCTAGAGGAACAGGAAATCAGCCCCAGCATTTT. The encoded protein is CSARGTGNQPQHF.

This clonotype was seen ten or more times. V usage is TRBV28 and J usage is TRBJ2-1; D not resolved. The germline V gene encodes CDR1 MDHEN and CDR2 SYDVKM. V shed 6 bases and J shed 3 bases, with 18 bases lying between them. The CDR3 runs 16 residues. CDR3 sequence (DNA): TGTGCCAGCAGCCCGCCACATATGGTGGGCTACAATGAGCAGTTCTTC. This sequence encodes CASSPPHMVGYNEQFF. Drawing the rest from reference TRBV28 and TRBJ2-1, the complete variable domain is DVKVTQSSRYLVKRTGEKVFLECVQDMDHENMFWYRQDPGLGLRLIYFSYDVKMKEKGDIPEGYSVSREKKERFSLILESASTNQTSMYLCASSPPHMVGYNEQFFGPGTRLTVL.

In this sample, this clonotype turned up many times. CDR3 bases: TGTGCCAGCAGGCAGGGGCAGCAAGAGACCCAGTACTTC. Protein: CASRQGQQETQYF. This rearrangement joins TRBV12-3 or TRBV12-4 to TRBJ2-5, with D possibly TRBD1 on 6 matching bases. There are 13 residues in the CDR3. V was shortened by 6 bases and J by 2 bases, with 10 bases between the two germline ends.

In its sample, this clonotype was seen a few times. J is TRBJ2-7 and V is TRBV10-1, with 11 bases that match TRBD2. The length of the CDR3 is 14 residues. The V gene end was trimmed by 6 bases and the J gene end by 5 bases; junction bases not matched to a gene: 6. CDR1 is WNHNN and CDR2 is SYGVQD in the germline V gene (reference sequence). The CDR3 loop reads CASRKTSGNHEQYF. CDR3 in DNA: TGCGCCAGCAGAAAGACTAGCGGGAATCACGAGCAGTACTTC.

At least ten counts were recorded for this clonotype. The chain has TRBV11-2 and TRBJ2-3; D unresolved. This CDR3 is built from 13 residues. V was clipped by 0 bases and J by 3 bases, with 4 bases between them. CDR1 is SGHAT and CDR2 is FQNNGV in the germline V gene. CDR3 protein: CASSLDWTDTQYF. CDR3 nucleotide sequence: TGTGCCAGCAGCTTAGATTGGACAGATACGCAGTATTTT.

This clonotype was found many times. The genes are TRBV5-1 and TRBJ2-3; D is unresolved. Germline CDR1 is SGHRS and CDR2 is YFSETQ. The CDR3 spans 14 residues. V lost 1 base to trimming and J lost 2 bases, with 8 bases between them. CDR3 nucleotide sequence: TGCGCCAGCAGCTTGTCCCGGAACACAGATACGCAGTATTTT. Translated, it gives CASSLSRNTDTQYF.

This chain uses TRBV5-1 with TRBJ2-7, with D possibly matching TRBD2 (6 bases). The CDR3 totals 16 residues. Germline CDR1 and CDR2: SGHRS and YFSETQ. The V end was cut by 6 bases, the J end by 3 bases, with 22 bases between. CDR3 sequence: CASTPRLGGINYEQYF. In DNA form, the CDR3 reads TGCGCCAGCACCCCCCGGTTGGGGGGAATTAACTACGAGCAGTACTTC.

This clonotype was seen ten or more times. V usage is TRBV12-3 or TRBV12-4 and J usage is TRBJ2-6; D is ambiguous. Trimming removed 2 bases at V and 1 base at J, with 9 bases between. This CDR3 is 16 amino acids long. The CDR3 loop reads CASSLFWGSGANVLTF. CDR3 sequence (DNA): TGTGCCAGCAGTTTATTTTGGGGTTCTGGGGCCAACGTCCTGACTTTC.

This clonotype was found many times. The chain couples TRBV6-2 or TRBV6-3 to TRBJ1-1; D perhaps matches TRBD1 (5 bases). The CDR3 has 15 amino acids. V was trimmed by 3 bases and J by 10 bases, leaving 21 bases between them. Germline V gene data show CDR1 as MNHEY and CDR2 as SVGEGT. The CDR3 here is CASSYTAALGRGAFF. Here the CDR3 DNA reads TGTGCCAGCAGTTATACGGCGGCGCTGGGTAGGGGAGCTTTCTTT.

This clonotype was found many times. The rearrangement joins TRBV4-1 to TRBJ2-2; D may be TRBD2 (5 bases). Germline V lookup: CDR1 MGHRA, CDR2 YSYEKL. This CDR3 is built from 15 residues. The ends were cut back, 0 bases at V and 2 bases at J, with 7 bases in the middle. The CDR3 spells CASSQDGLNTGELFF. The CDR3 bases are TGCGCCAGCAGCCAAGATGGACTCAACACCGGGGAGCTGTTTTTT.

This clonotype was found a few times. The V gene is TRBV20-1, the J gene TRBJ2-3; TRBD2 is a possible D gene (6 bases). Germline CDR1 and CDR2: DFQATT and SNEGSKA (reference sequence). CDR3 length: 12 residues. V lost 3 bases and J 11 bases, leaving 15 bases between the germline ends. In DNA, the CDR3 is TGCAGTGCTAGTACCTCCGGGACTCGGCAGTATTTT. Amino acids: CSASTSGTRQYF.

Many counts were recorded for this clonotype. The V and J genes are TRBV30 and TRBJ2-3; D ambiguous. CDR3 size: 13 residues. Deletions cut 2 bases from V and 9 bases from J, with 15 bases between. In germline, CDR1 is GTSNPN, CDR2 SVGIG (reference sequence). The DNA for the CDR3 is TGTGCCTGGAGTACGGTCGAGCACGAGACGCAGTATTTT. Protein product: CAWSTVEHETQYF.

This rearrangement joins TRBV7-8 to TRBJ2-5; 8 bases line up with TRBD2. Losses at the gene ends were 5 bases for V and 4 bases for J; bases not matched to a gene: 6. Germline V lookup: CDR1 SGHVS, CDR2 FQNEAQ. The CDR3 loop spans 14 amino acids. The CDR3 bases are TGTGCCAGCAGCGAGGGGAGCGGGAGAGAGACCCAGTACTTC. The encoded protein is CASSEGSGRETQYF.

This clonotype showed up many times. The chain uses TRBV11-2 and TRBJ2-5; D not resolved. Germline assignment: CDR1 SGHAT and CDR2 FQNNGV. There are 15 residues in the CDR3. Trimming took 6 bases from V and 0 from J, leaving 14 bases between them. DNA of the CDR3: TGTGCCAGCAGATCCCAATCCTCTTACCAAGAGACCCAGTACTTC. This encodes CASRSQSSYQETQYF.

As regards this clonotype: Being one base from a much bigger clone, this may be a read error. J is TRBJ1-4 and V is TRBV30; 10 bases match TRBD1. The CDR3 is made up of 14 amino acids. CDR1 and CDR2 from the germline V gene are GTSNPN and SVGIG (reference sequence). Trimming removed 5 bases from V and 8 bases from J; junction bases left unmatched: 8. This CDR3 is CAWDVTGGREKLFF. The DNA of the CDR3 is TGTGCCTGGGACGTGACAGGGGGCAGGGAAAAACTGTTTTTT.

There are many counts of this clonotype. This chain's CDR3 is CASSPIPGGGEQYF. In nucleotides, the CDR3 is TGTGCCAGCAGCCCGATTCCCGGGGGGGGCGAGCAGTACTTC. The gene calls are TRBV28 and TRBJ2-7, with TRBD2 matching over 8 bases. Germline CDR1 and CDR2: MDHEN and SYDVKM. The CDR3 spans 14 residues. The trim removed 6 bases at V and 6 bases at J, leaving 10 bases unmatched.

This clonotype was recorded at least ten times. The genes are TRBV20-1 and TRBJ2-7, with 10 bases aligning to TRBD1. With V trimmed by 6 bases and J by 4 bases, 6 bases remained unmatched. This CDR3 has 13 residues. Germline V gene lookup returns CDR1 DFQATT and CDR2 SNEGSKA (reference sequence). CDR3 sequence (DNA): TGCAGTGCCGGGACAGGGGAGCGGTACGAGCAGTACTTC. Amino acid sequence: CSAGTGERYEQYF.

This clonotype was counted at least ten times. The J gene is TRBJ2-2, the V gene TRBV20-1, with 8 bases fitting TRBD2. This CDR3 contains 15 residues. Germline CDR1 DFQATT, CDR2 SNEGSKA (reference sequence). V trimming: 3 bases; J trimming: 3 bases; junction bases outside the gene matches: 6. The CDR3 bases are TGCAGTGCTAGGAAGACTAGCGTATACACCGGGGAGCTGTTTTTT. Residues: CSARKTSVYTGELFF.

There are many counts of this clonotype. The CDR3 region is CASTLAGVSYEQYF. The DNA for the CDR3 is TGTGCCAGCACACTAGCGGGAGTGTCCTACGAGCAGTACTTC. The genes are TRBV3-1 and TRBJ2-7, with 11 bases fitting TRBD2. This CDR3 is built from 14 residues. J gave up 1 base and V 7 bases, and 3 bases lay outside the gene matches. Germline CDR1 reads LGHDT; CDR2 reads YNNKEL (reference sequence).

This clonotype has at least ten counts. The chain is built from TRBV29-1 and TRBJ1-1, with D possibly being TRBD1 (5 bases). CDR1 is SQVTM and CDR2 is ANQGSEA in the germline V gene. The CDR3 covers 10 residues. Trimming left V 3 bases short and J 12 bases short, with 11 bases between. The CDR3, as DNA: TGCAGCGTTGAGGGAAGGGGAACTTTCTTT. Translated, it gives CSVEGRGTFF. The full variable domain, rest sourced from reference TRBV29-1 and TRBJ1-1, is SAVISQKPSRDICQRGTSLTIQCQVDSQVTMMFWYRQQPGQSLTLIATANQGSEATYESGFVIDKFPISRPNLTFSTLTVSNMSPEDSSIYLCSVEGRGTFFGQGTRLTVV.

In this sample, this clonotype turned up many times. The chain has TRBV6-1 and TRBJ1-5; D not certain. The CDR3 is made up of 14 amino acids. Germline V CDR1 and CDR2: MNHNS, SASEGT. Deletions cut 5 bases from V and 0 bases from J, with 8 bases between. The CDR3 loop reads CASSQLNSNQPQHF. DNA for the CDR3: TGTGCCAGCAGTCAGTTAAATAGCAATCAGCCCCAGCATTTT.

This clonotype has more than one count but fewer than ten. V usage is TRBV6-2 or TRBV6-3 and J usage is TRBJ1-5, with unresolved D. From germline, CDR1 is MNHEY and CDR2 SVGEGT. The CDR3 has 13 residues. Deletions cut 2 bases from V and 7 bases from J, with 9 bases between. The chain's CDR3 is CASSYTNGQPQHF. CDR3 coding DNA: TGTGCCAGCAGTTACACCAACGGACAGCCCCAGCATTTT.